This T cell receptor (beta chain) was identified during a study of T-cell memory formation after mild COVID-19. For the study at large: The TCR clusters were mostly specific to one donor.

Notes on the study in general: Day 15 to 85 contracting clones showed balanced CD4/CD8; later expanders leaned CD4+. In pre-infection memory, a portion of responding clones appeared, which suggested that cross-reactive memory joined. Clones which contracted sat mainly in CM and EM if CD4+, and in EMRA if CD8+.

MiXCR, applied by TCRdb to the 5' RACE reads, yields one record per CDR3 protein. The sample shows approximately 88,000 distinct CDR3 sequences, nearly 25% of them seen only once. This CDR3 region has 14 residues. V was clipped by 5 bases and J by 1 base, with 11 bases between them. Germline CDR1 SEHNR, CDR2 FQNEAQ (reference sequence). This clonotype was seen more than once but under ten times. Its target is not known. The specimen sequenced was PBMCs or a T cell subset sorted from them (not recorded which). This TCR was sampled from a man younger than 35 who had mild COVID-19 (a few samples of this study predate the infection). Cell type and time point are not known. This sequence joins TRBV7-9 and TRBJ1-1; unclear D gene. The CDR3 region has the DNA TGTGCCAGCAGCCCCCCAAGCTGGAACACTGAAGCTTTCTTT. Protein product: CASSPPSWNTEAFF.